This is a list of T cell receptor beta chains from one sample in a study of blood T cell repertoires in COVID-19. Here immunoSEQ multiplex PCR was the method, and the copy in TCRdb shows in-frame clones only, minus some. The table has about 330,000 clones, more than 75% seen once. The specimen sequenced was peripheral blood. These receptors were taken from a woman in her 50s with acute or convalescent COVID-19. CDR3s include the opening cysteine and the closing phenylalanine or tryptophan. D genes are given only for firm matches. Clone size, where shown, is once, few, many, or a class for clones that have expanded.

d_call j_call clone_size v_call cdr3_aa cdr3_nt
TRBD2 TRBJ2-5 - TRBV7-3 CASSLGLAGRETQYF TGTGCCAGCAGCCTCGGACTAGCGGGACGAGAGACCCAGTACTTC
- TRBJ2-7 - TRBV9 CASSVASGPSYEQYF TGTGCCAGCAGCGTAGCGAGCGGCCCCTCCTACGAGCAGTACTTC
TRBD2 TRBJ2-2 - TRBV28 CASSSGVAGGYSTGELFF TGTGCCAGCAGTTCGGGGGTAGCGGGAGGGTATAGCACCGGGGAGCTGTTTTTT
TRBD1 TRBJ2-4 - TRBV19 CASSIPGTGSKNIQYF TGTGCCAGTAGTATCCCTGGGACAGGGTCCAAAAACATTCAGTACTTC
- TRBJ2-1 - TRBV6-5 CASRAQRGSYNEQFF TGTGCCAGCAGGGCCCAGAGAGGCTCCTACAATGAGCAGTTCTTC
TRBD2 TRBJ2-7 few TRBV7-3 CASSLSETSGSNPLIYEQYF TGTGCCAGCAGCTTATCTGAGACTAGCGGGAGTAACCCCCTAATTTACGAGCAGTACTTC
- TRBJ1-1 - TRBV9 CASSAQGRGVATEAFF TGTGCCAGCAGCGCCCAGGGTCGGGGGGTAGCCACTGAAGCTTTCTTT
TRBD1 TRBJ2-7 few TRBV5-1 CASSFDRGYEQYF TGCGCCAGCAGCTTTGACAGGGGCTACGAGCAGTACTTC
- TRBJ2-4 - TRBV28 CASSLLRDTKNIQYF TGTGCCAGCAGTCTCCTCCGGGACACCAAAAACATTCAGTACTTC
- TRBJ2-2 once TRBV24-1 CATSAPDSGNTGELFF TGTGCCACCAGTGCCCCGGACAGCGGAAACACCGGGGAGCTGTTTTTT
- TRBJ1-1 - TRBV5-1 CASRSGDNAEAFF TGCGCCAGCAGATCGGGGGATAACGCTGAAGCTTTCTTT
TRBD1 TRBJ2-3 - TRBV4-2 CASSQDPQGLTPTDTQYF TGTGCCAGCAGCCAAGATCCACAGGGGCTAACCCCCACAGATACGCAGTATTTT
TRBD2 TRBJ2-2 - TRBV6-5 CASSWASGGTGELFF TGTGCCAGCAGTTGGGCTAGCGGGGGCACCGGGGAGCTGTTTTTT
TRBD1 TRBJ2-7 - TRBV7-8 CASSRTGVGYYEQYF TGTGCCAGCAGCCGGACAGGGGTTGGTTACTACGAGCAGTACTTC